This T cell receptor beta chain was recorded in a study of preoperative IRX-2 immunotherapy in early breast cancer. Some clones are missing from TCRdb's copy, which holds only in-frame ones; the method was immunoSEQ multiplex PCR. Of approximately 96,000 clones detected, approximately 90% appear once; the ten largest clones hold roughly 2%. Noted treatment: preoperative locoregional IRX-2 cytokine immunotherapy. The source was tumor tissue, collected after IRX-2 immunotherapy. The TCR comes from a human donor with breast cancer.

CDR3 region: CASSPRGAETAHGETQYF. The CDR3, as DNA: TGTGCCAGCTCACCCCGGGGAGCGGAGACCGCTCATGGAGAGACCCAGTACTTC. The chain is built from TRBV18 and TRBJ2-5, with a tentative D call TRBD2 (5 bases). The CDR3 length is 18 residues. Between the trimmed V and J ends, which lost 3 bases and 4 bases, there was a span of 24 bases. Germline values: CDR1 KGHSH, CDR2 LQKENI.